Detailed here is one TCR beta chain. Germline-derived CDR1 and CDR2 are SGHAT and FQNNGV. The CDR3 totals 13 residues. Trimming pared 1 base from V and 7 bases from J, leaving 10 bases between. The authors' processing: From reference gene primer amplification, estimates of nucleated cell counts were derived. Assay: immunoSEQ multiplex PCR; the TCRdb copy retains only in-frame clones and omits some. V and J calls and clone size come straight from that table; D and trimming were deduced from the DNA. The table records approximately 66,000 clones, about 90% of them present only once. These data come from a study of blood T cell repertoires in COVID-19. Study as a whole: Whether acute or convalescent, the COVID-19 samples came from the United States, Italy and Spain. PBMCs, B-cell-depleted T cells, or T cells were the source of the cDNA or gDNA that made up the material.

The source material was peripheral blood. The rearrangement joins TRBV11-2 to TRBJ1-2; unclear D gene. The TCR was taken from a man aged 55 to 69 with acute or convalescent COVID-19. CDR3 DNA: TGTGCCAGCAGCTTAGGACATCAACCTGGCTACACCTTC. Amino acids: CASSLGHQPGYTF.